The present T cell receptor (beta chain) was sequenced within a study of blood T cell repertoires in COVID-19. CDR1 and CDR2 (germline): LGHDT, YNNKEL (reference sequence). CDR3 length: 15 amino acids. Trimming stripped 4 bases from V and 1 base from J, with 13 bases between. Those designated as exposed participants met a COVID-19 case within 2 weeks before study entry. The method was immunoSEQ multiplex PCR; TCRdb's version includes in-frame clones alone and lacks a portion of them. The repertoire consists of 350,000 to 450,000 clones, with 70% to 90% occurring once and the leading ten covering 1.4%.

Sequenced input: PBMCs or T cells enriched from blood (not recorded which). The origin of this receptor is a woman aged 18-29 years who had been exposed to COVID-19. The chain couples TRBV3-1 (or the pseudogene TRBV3-2) to TRBJ1-2, with a weak D call TRBD1 (5 bases). The CDR3 protein is CASSPTGEGNYGYTF. CDR3 sequence (DNA): TGTGCCAGCAGCCCAACGGGGGAAGGTAACTATGGCTACACCTTC.